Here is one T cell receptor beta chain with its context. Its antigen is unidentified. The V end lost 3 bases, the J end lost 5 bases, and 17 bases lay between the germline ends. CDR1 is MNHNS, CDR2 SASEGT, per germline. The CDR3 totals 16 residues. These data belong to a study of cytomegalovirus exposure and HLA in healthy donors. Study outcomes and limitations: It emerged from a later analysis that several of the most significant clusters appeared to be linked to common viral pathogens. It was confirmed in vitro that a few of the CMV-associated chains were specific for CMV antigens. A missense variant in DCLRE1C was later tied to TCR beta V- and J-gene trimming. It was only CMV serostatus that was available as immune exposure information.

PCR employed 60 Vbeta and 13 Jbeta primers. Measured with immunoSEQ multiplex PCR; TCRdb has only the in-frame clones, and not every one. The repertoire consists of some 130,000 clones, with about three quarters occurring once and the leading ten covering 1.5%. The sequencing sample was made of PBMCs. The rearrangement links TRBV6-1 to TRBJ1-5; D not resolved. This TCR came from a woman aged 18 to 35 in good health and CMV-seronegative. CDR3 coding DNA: TGTGCCAGCAGTGACCGTCGGGTCATATTCGATCAGCCCCAGCATTTT. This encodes CASSDRRVIFDQPQHF.